Listed below are T cell receptor beta chains from one sample, sequenced in a study of Graves' ophthalmopathy and Graves' hyperthyroidism. One entry per CDR3 protein results from TCRdb running MiXCR on the multiplex PCR reads. The sample yields some 250,000 distinct CDR3 sequences, 40% to 50% seen once. The specimen was peripheral blood. These TCRs come from an adult man with Graves' ophthalmopathy. Both conserved end residues are trimmed from each CDR3. D genes are given only for firm matches.

V: TRBV7-2
J: TRBJ2-2
D: TRBD2
CDR3: ASSLEREGNTGELF

V: TRBV6-4
J: TRBJ1-2
D: NA
CDR3: ASSYVGVSPGYT

V: TRBV24-1
J: TRBJ1-2
D: NA
CDR3: ATSDSSGGVYGYT

V: TRBV6-2/TRBV6-3
J: TRBJ2-5
D: TRBD2
CDR3: ASFRAGEVSGETQY

V: TRBV19
J: TRBJ2-7
D: NA
CDR3: ASSIGPSVSYEQY

V: TRBV28
J: TRBJ1-5
D: NA
CDR3: ASTSGGRQDQPQH

V: TRBV19
J: TRBJ1-2
D: NA
CDR3: ASSIAKPLGGYT

V: TRBV6-6
J: TRBJ1-5
D: TRBD1
CDR3: ASTDSPGQGVQPQH

V: TRBV2
J: TRBJ2-2
D: TRBD2
CDR3: ASTLGLAEDTGELF

V: TRBV5-4
J: TRBJ1-2
D: NA
CDR3: ASTLQTVNYGYT

V: TRBV29-1
J: TRBJ2-2
D: NA
CDR3: SVKAGELF

V: TRBV7-3
J: TRBJ2-5
D: TRBD2
CDR3: ASSLTSGGQETQY

V: TRBV24-1
J: TRBJ1-5
D: NA
CDR3: ATSFRGQPQH

V: TRBV2
J: TRBJ1-1
D: NA
CDR3: ASSEALGAFEAF

V: TRBV20-1
J: TRBJ2-7
D: NA
CDR3: SARSGVDYEQY

V: TRBV7-9
J: TRBJ2-7
D: NA
CDR3: ASSLDGSGPYEQY

V: TRBV10-3
J: TRBJ2-5
D: TRBD2
CDR3: AISDPVLAGALETQY

V: TRBV20-1
J: TRBJ1-2
D: TRBD1
CDR3: SARDSTGANYGYT

V: TRBV12-3/TRBV12-4
J: TRBJ1-2
D: NA
CDR3: ASSSYLGYT

V: TRBV7-9
J: TRBJ1-3
D: NA
CDR3: ASSSTGPTSGNTIY

V: TRBV24-1
J: TRBJ1-2
D: NA
CDR3: ATSDGGGYGYT

V: TRBV10-3
J: TRBJ2-7
D: NA
CDR3: ASSFTPYEQY

V: TRBV10-3
J: TRBJ2-5
D: TRBD2
CDR3: AINGLAGETQY

V: TRBV25-1
J: TRBJ1-2
D: NA
CDR3: ASSDSGYNYGYT

V: TRBV6-2/TRBV6-3
J: TRBJ1-1
D: NA
CDR3: ASSFDSTAF

V: TRBV7-2
J: TRBJ2-5
D: TRBD2
CDR3: ASSLDLAGGETQY

V: TRBV6-2/TRBV6-3
J: TRBJ2-5
D: TRBD2
CDR3: ASSYYGGETQY

V: TRBV19
J: TRBJ1-5
D: NA
CDR3: ASSWGRKPNQPQH

V: TRBV20-1
J: TRBJ1-1
D: NA
CDR3: SGGGNTEAF

V: TRBV7-8
J: TRBJ1-5
D: NA
CDR3: ASSQTRDRSNQPQH

V: TRBV2
J: TRBJ2-7
D: NA
CDR3: ARGDGGLYEQY

V: TRBV9
J: TRBJ2-7
D: TRBD2
CDR3: ASSPGRGGLYEQY

V: TRBV15
J: TRBJ2-5
D: NA
CDR3: ATSRAEETQY

V: TRBV2
J: TRBJ2-7
D: TRBD2
CDR3: ASSLLGGGNYEQY

V: TRBV7-8
J: TRBJ1-2
D: TRBD1
CDR3: ASSWRDSNCGYT

V: TRBV15
J: TRBJ1-2
D: NA
CDR3: ATSRSGGYT

V: TRBV5-1
J: TRBJ1-1
D: NA
CDR3: ASSFRDNMNTEAF

V: TRBV15
J: TRBJ2-2
D: TRBD2
CDR3: ATSSPREGTGELF

V: TRBV25-1
J: TRBJ2-6
D: TRBD1
CDR3: ASSPTGAGANVLT

V: TRBV25-1
J: TRBJ1-2
D: TRBD1
CDR3: ASSDPGQGSEGYT

V: TRBV7-8
J: TRBJ1-6
D: TRBD1
CDR3: ASSHRDRGSPLH

V: TRBV9
J: TRBJ1-1
D: NA
CDR3: ASSPGWGTNTEAF

V: TRBV20-1
J: TRBJ2-7
D: NA
CDR3: SARVTSTSYEQY

V: TRBV7-8
J: TRBJ2-7
D: NA
CDR3: ASSLGRGERYEQY

V: TRBV10-2
J: TRBJ1-4
D: TRBD1
CDR3: ASSRDRGRSAEKLF

V: TRBV7-2
J: TRBJ2-5
D: NA
CDR3: ASSLRHRGGGEASYQETQY

V: TRBV7-9
J: TRBJ2-5
D: TRBD1
CDR3: ASSPRGETQY

V: TRBV2
J: TRBJ2-7
D: NA
CDR3: ASSERLDFAEQY

V: TRBV5-6
J: TRBJ2-7
D: TRBD1
CDR3: ASSPVDRGGAEQY

V: TRBV20-1
J: TRBJ1-3
D: NA
CDR3: SARGPQNTIY

V: TRBV7-9
J: TRBJ2-6
D: NA
CDR3: ASSHPAGFGANVLT

V: TRBV4-3
J: TRBJ2-5
D: NA
CDR3: ASSQSGVGSETQY